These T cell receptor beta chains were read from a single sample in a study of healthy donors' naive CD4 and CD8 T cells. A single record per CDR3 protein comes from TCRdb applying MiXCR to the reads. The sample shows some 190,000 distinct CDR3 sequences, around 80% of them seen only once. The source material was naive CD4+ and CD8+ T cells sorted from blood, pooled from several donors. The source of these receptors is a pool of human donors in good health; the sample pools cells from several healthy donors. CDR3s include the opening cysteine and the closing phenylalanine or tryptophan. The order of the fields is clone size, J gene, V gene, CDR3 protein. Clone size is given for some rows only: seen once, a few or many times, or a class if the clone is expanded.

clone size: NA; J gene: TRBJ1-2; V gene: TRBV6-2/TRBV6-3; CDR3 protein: CASSNPGQTFYGYTF
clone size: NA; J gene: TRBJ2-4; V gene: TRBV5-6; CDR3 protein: CASTNANVEEAKNIQYF
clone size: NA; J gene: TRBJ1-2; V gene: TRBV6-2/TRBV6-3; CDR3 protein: CASSARTANYGYTF
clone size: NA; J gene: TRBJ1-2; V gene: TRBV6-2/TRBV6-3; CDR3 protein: CASRTLYRASFGYTF
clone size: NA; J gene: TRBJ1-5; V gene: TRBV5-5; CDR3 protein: CASSLEQGSNQPQHF
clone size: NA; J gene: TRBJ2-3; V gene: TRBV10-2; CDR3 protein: CASRGQSTDTQYF
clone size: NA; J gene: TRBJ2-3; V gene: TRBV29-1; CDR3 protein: CSVPKREGRIDTQYF
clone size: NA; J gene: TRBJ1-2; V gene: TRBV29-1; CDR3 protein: CSVDRAQGKYGYTF
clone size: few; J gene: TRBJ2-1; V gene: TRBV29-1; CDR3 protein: CSVELPVEQFF
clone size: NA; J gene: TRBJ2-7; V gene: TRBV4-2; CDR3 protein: CASSVLERYEQHF
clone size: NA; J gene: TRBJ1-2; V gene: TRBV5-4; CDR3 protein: CASRGLNQTDARTF
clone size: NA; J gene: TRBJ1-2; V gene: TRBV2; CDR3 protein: CASRTAGGYGYTF
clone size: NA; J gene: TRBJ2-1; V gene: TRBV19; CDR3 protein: CASSPRGRVGNEQFF
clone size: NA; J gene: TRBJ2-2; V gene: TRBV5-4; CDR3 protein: CASSTGTGGPNTGELFF
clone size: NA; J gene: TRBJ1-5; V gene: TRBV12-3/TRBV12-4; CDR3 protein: CASSQGQGGQPQHF
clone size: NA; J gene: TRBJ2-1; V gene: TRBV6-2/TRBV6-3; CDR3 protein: CASRPAGQSYNEQFF
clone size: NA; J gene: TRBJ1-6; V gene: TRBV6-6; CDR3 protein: CASTSVRVGRTGNSPLHF
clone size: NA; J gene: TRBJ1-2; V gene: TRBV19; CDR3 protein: CASSVPPPGQSNYGYTF
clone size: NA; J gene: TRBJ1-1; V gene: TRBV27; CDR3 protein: CASSWERTTMNTEAFF
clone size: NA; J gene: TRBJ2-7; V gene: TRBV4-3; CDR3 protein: CASSQELVLAGVYEQYF
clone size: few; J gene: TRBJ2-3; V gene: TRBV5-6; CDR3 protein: CASGLSDTQYF
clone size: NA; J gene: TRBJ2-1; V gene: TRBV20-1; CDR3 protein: CSVKPRVGYNEQFF